The 14 T cell receptor beta chains below all came from one sample that was sequenced in a study of T cell responses to AZD1222 COVID-19 vaccine. The repertoire was sequenced with immunoSEQ multiplex PCR; TCRdb's copy has only in-frame clones and lacks some. The table shows about 140,000 clones, with around nine tenths occurring only once. This specimen was peripheral blood, taken on day 0 of AZD1222 vaccination. The source of these receptors is an adult in good health.

The chain couples TRBV25-1 to TRBJ1-5, with a tentative D call TRBD1 (6 bases). Deletions cut 6 bases from V and 0 bases from J, with 12 bases between. Germline CDR1 reads MGHDK; CDR2 reads SYGVNS. The CDR3 length is 15 residues. The CDR3 bases are TGTGCCAGCAGCCCGGACAGATTTAGCAATCAGCCCCAGCATTTT. Translation gives CASSPDRFSNQPQHF.

In its sample, this clone was seen a few times. The V call is TRBV30, the J call TRBJ2-7; maybe TRBD2 (6 bases). Germline loops: CDR1 GTSNPN, CDR2 SVGIG (reference sequence). This CDR3 is 14 amino acids long. V lost 8 bases and J lost 3, with 20 bases in between. CDR3 sequence (DNA): TGTGCCGGGGGGTGGGGCAGCAACTACTACGAGCAGTACTTC. Its translation: CAGGWGSNYYEQYF.

The chain couples TRBV12-3 or TRBV12-4 to TRBJ1-1; 8 bases are shared with TRBD1. The CDR3 covers 13 residues. V dropped 6 bases and J dropped 10; count of bases not matched to a gene: 10. For the CDR3, the DNA is TGTGCCAGCAGCCCTACAGGGGGACGGGGAGCTTTCTTT. Protein product: CASSPTGGRGAFF.

Only a few counts were recorded for this clone. The chain carries TRBV19 and TRBJ2-1; no clear D. CDR1 and CDR2 (germline): LNHDA, SQIVND (reference sequence). The V end lost 5 bases, the J end lost 5 bases, and 7 bases lay between the germline ends. This CDR3 spans 12 amino acids. The CDR3 bases are TGTGCCAGTAGTGTTTTCGACAATGAGCAGTTCTTC. Translation gives CASSVFDNEQFF.

V gene TRBV4-3 combines with J gene TRBJ2-7; 7 bases map to TRBD2. The CDR3 has 15 amino acids. V dropped 2 bases and J dropped 1; count of bases not matched to a gene: 5. Germline assignment: CDR1 LGHNA and CDR2 YSLEER. CDR3 DNA: TGCGCCAGCAGCCAATATTCCGGGGGGTCCTACGAGCAGTACTTC. This encodes CASSQYSGGSYEQYF.

This clone was found a few times. The chain has TRBV7-2 and TRBJ2-1, with D perhaps TRBD2 (6 bases). Trimming shortened V by 4 bases and J by 4 bases, and 11 bases separated the two germline ends. Germline assignment: CDR1 SGHTA and CDR2 FQGNSA. The CDR3 is 14 amino acids. The CDR3 DNA reads TGTGCCAGCAGCTGGGACTTGGGGTACAATGAGCAGTTCTTC. Translating it yields CASSWDLGYNEQFF.

The J gene is TRBJ2-7, the V gene TRBV12-1; TRBD1, the D gene given by the table, was not confirmed from the DNA. TRBV12-1 is designated a pseudogene. The CDR3 is 15 residues long. The CDR3 protein is CASSPPQAGRREQYF. The CDR3 region has the DNA TGTGCCAGCAGCCCCCCTCAGGCTGGTAGGCGCGAGCAGTACTTC.

The genes are TRBV5-1 and TRBJ2-7; TRBD2 matches 7 bases. CDR1 and CDR2 from the germline V gene are SGHRS and YFSETQ. J was trimmed by 0 bases and V by 8 bases; bases with no gene match: 8. The CDR3 has 14 residues. CDR3 residues: CASRASGTSYEQYF. CDR3 DNA: TGCGCCAGTAGAGCGAGCGGGACCTCCTACGAGCAGTACTTC.

This chain joins TRBV6-5 and TRBJ2-7, with TRBD2 as a possible D gene (6 bases). The V gene lost 8 bases and the J gene lost 3 bases, with 14 bases spanning the gap. CDR1 MNHEY and CDR2 SVGAGI come from the germline V gene. CDR3 size: 13 residues. The DNA of the CDR3 is TGTGCCAGCGGGAAGGGGAGGTTCTACGAGCAGTACTTC. It codes for CASGKGRFYEQYF.

This chain links TRBV12-3 or TRBV12-4 with TRBJ2-7, with TRBD2 identical over 7 bases. CDR3 length: 13 amino acids. V lost 7 bases to trimming and J lost 4 bases; unmatched junction nucleotides: 7. The CDR3 region has the DNA TGTGCCAGCACCCTCGCGGGGGTATACGAGCAGTACTTC. Amino acid sequence: CASTLAGVYEQYF.

CDR3 amino acids: CASSPDRGQAGELFF. In DNA, the CDR3 is TGTGCCAGCAGCCCGGACAGGGGGCAGGCCGGGGAGCTGTTTTTT. The chain combines TRBV9 with TRBJ2-2; 11 bases match TRBD1. V trimming: 4 bases; J trimming: 6 bases; junction bases outside the gene matches: 5. Per germline, CDR1 SGDLS and CDR2 YYNGEE. The CDR3 runs 15 residues.

The V gene is TRBV5-1, the J gene TRBJ1-3; D is uncertain. CDR1 and CDR2 (germline): SGHRS, YFSETQ. Trimming left V 3 bases short and J 6 bases short, with 4 bases between. This CDR3 is built from 11 residues. DNA of the CDR3: TGCGCCAGCAGCTCAGCAAACACCATATATTTT. The encoded protein is CASSSANTIYF.

The V and J genes are TRBV29-1 and TRBJ2-5; maybe TRBD2 (5 bases). CDR3 length: 16 amino acids. Germline CDR1 reads SQVTM; CDR2 reads ANQGSEA. V gave up 4 bases and J gave up 6 bases, with 24 bases separating them. DNA of the CDR3: TGCAGCGTTGTATCTCCCATTGAGGGTGCAGGAAAGACCCAGTACTTC. Translated, it gives CSVVSPIEGAGKTQYF. The full variable domain, completed using reference TRBV29-1 and TRBJ2-5, is SAVISQKPSRDICQRGTSLTIQCQVDSQVTMMFWYRQQPGQSLTLIATANQGSEATYESGFVIDKFPISRPNLTFSTLTVSNMSPEDSSIYLCSVVSPIEGAGKTQYFGPGTRLLVL.

This clone was observed a few times. The chain has TRBV7-2 and TRBJ2-2; D might be TRBD2 (5 bases). Per the germline V gene, CDR1 is SGHTA and CDR2 is FQGNSA. The CDR3 sequence is 13 residues long. Trimming cost V 1 base and J 5 bases, with 5 bases left between them. The CDR3 loop reads CASSLGRTGELFF. The CDR3 DNA sequence: TGTGCCAGCAGCTTAGGGAGGACCGGGGAGCTGTTTTTT.